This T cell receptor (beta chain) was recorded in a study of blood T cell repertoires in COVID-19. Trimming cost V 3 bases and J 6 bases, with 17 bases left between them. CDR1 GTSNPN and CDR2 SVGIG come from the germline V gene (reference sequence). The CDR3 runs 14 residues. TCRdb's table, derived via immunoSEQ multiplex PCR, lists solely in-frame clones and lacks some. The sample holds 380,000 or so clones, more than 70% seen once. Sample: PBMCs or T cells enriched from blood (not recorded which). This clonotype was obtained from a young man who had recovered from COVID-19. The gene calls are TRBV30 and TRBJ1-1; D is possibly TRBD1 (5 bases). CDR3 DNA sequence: TGTGCCTGGAGCGACCCCCCCGGGGGGTCTGAAGCTTTCTTT. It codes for CAWSDPPGGSEAFF.